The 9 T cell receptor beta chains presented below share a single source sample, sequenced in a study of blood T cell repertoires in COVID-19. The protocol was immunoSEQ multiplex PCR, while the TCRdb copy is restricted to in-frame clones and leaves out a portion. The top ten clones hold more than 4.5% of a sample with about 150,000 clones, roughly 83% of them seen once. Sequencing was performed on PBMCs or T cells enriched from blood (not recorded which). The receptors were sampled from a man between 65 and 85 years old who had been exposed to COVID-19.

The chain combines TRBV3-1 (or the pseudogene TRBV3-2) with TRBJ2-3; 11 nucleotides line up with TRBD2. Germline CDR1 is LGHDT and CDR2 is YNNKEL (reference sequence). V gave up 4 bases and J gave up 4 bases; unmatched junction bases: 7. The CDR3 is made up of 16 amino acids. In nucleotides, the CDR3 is TGTGCCAGCAGCCGTAGCGGGAGGGGAGGACCAGATACGCAGTATTTT. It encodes CASSRSGRGGPDTQYF.

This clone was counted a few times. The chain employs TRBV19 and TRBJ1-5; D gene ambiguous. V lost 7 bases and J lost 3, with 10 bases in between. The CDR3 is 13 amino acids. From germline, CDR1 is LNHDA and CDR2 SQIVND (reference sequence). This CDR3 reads CASTPGHNQPQHF. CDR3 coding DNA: TGTGCCAGTACCCCAGGCCACAATCAGCCCCAGCATTTT.

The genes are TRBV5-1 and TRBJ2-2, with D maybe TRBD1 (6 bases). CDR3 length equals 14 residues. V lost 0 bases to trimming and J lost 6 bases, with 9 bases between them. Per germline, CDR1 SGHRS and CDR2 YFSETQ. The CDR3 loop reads CASSLAAGAGELFF. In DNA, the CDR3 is TGCGCCAGCAGCTTGGCGGCAGGGGCCGGGGAGCTGTTTTTT.

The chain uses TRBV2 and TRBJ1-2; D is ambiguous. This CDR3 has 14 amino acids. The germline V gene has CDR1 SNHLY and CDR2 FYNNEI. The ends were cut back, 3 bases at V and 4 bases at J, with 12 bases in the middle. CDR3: CASSDLPRSYGYTF. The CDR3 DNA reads TGTGCCAGCAGTGACCTCCCGCGGAGCTATGGCTACACCTTC.

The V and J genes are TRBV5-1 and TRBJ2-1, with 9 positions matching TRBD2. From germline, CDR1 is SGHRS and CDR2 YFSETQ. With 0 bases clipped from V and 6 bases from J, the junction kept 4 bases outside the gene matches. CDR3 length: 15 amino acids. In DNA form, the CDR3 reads TGCGCCAGCAGCTTGGGTAGCGGGAGTATCAATGAGCAGTTCTTC. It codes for CASSLGSGSINEQFF. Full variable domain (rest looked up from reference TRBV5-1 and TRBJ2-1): KAGVTQTPRYLIKTRGQQVTLSCSPISGHRSVSWYQQTPGQGLQFLFEYFSETQRNKGNFPGRFSGRQFSNSRSEMNVSTLELGDSALYLCASSLGSGSINEQFFGPGTRLTVL.

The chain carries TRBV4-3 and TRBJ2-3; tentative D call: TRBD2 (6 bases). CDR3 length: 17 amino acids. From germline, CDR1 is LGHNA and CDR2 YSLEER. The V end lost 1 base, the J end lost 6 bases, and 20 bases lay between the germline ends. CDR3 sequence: CASSQGPQAGASDTQYF. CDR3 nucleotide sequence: TGCGCCAGCAGCCAAGGCCCCCAAGCGGGCGCCTCGGATACGCAGTATTTT.

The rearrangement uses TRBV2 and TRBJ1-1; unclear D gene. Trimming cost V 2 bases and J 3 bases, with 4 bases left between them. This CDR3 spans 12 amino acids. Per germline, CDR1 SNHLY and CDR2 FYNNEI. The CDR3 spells CASSEQDTEAFF. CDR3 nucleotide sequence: TGTGCCAGCAGTGAACAGGACACTGAAGCTTTCTTT.

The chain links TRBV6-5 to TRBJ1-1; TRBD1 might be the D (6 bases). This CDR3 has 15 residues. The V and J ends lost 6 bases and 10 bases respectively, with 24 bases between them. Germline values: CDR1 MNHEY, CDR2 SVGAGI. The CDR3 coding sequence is TGTGCCAGCAGGGCCTTAGGGGCAGGGGCCCCCGGAGCTTTCTTT. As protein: CASRALGAGAPGAFF.

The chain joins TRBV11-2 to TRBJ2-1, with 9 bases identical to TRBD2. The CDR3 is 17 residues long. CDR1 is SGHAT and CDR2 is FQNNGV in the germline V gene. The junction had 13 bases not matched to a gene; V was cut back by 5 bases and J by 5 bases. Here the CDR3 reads CASSQSLGLAGNNEQFF. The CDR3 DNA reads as TGTGCCAGCAGCCAATCTCTAGGGCTAGCGGGGAACAATGAGCAGTTCTTC.